This TCR beta chain was observed in a study of beta chain features in type 1 diabetes. Study-wide points: In the patient group, naive, central memory and Treg TCRB repertoires seemed more alike than in the healthy donor group. Fewer insertions but more deletions were seen at VDJ junctions in type 1 diabetes patients. Within each of all four CD4+ subsets, Type 1 diabetes patients had TCRB CDR3s that were moderately but significantly shorter.

Concerning this clone: What it binds is not known.

The study reverse transcribed the entire isolated RNA, so it sequenced expressed TCRB transcripts. Profiled with immunoSEQ multiplex PCR; TCRdb holds only in-frame clones, not every one. The sample lists hundreds of thousands of clones, over 12% occurring once. The germline CDR1 and CDR2 sequences are MDHEN and SYDVKM. The germline V and J ends were trimmed by 6 bases and 6 bases, with 15 bases remaining between them. This CDR3 comprises 14 residues. It was one heparinised blood draw, averaging approximately 100 mL, that each donor gave. The genes are TRBV28 and TRBJ1-5, with D perhaps matching TRBD1 (6 bases). The clonotype originates from a man aged 18 to 30 with type 1 diabetes. Sequenced: naive CD4+ T cells from blood. The CDR3 DNA sequence: TGTGCCAGCAGATCCACAGGGATCCTTCAGCCCCAGCATTTT. Its protein is CASRSTGILQPQHF.